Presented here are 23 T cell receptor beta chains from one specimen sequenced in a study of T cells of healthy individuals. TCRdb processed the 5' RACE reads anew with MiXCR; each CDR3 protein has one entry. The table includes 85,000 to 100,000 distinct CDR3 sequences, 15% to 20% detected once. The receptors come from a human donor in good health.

CDR3 in DNA: TGTGCCAGCAGTTCACACGGGGCTGCGATAGATACGCAGTATTTT. This codes for CASSSHGAAIDTQYF. V is TRBV7-3 and J is TRBJ2-3; possibly TRBD1 or TRBD2 for D (5 bases each). Per the germline V gene, CDR1 is SGHTA and CDR2 is FQGTGA. CDR3 length: 15 amino acids. The V end was cut by 6 bases, the J end by 5 bases, with 18 bases between.

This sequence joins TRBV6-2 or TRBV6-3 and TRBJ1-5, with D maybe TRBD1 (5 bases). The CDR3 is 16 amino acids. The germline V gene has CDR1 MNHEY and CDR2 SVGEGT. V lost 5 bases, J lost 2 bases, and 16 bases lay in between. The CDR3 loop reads CASSKQGQGRNQPQHF. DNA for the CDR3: TGTGCCAGCAGTAAACAAGGGCAGGGCCGCAATCAGCCCCAGCATTTT.

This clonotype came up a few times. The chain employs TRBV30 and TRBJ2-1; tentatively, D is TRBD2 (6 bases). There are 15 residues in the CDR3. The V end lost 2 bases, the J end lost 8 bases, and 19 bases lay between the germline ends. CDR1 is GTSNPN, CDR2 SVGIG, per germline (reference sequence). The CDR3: CAWSWGTGVDDEQFF. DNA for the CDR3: TGTGCCTGGAGTTGGGGAACGGGGGTAGACGATGAGCAGTTCTTC.

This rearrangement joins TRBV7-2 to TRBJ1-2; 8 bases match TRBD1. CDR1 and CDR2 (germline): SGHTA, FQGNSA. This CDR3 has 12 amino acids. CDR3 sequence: CATSEDRVGYTF. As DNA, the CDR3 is TGTGCGACTTCAGAGGACAGGGTGGGCTACACCTTC.

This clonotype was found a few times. The chain's CDR3 is CASSLLTDGYYNEQFF. CDR3 nucleotide sequence: TGTGCCAGCAGTTTATTAACGGACGGGTACTACAATGAGCAGTTCTTC. This chain uses TRBV28 with TRBJ2-1; D gene uncertain. V lost 1 base to trimming and J lost 3 bases, with 13 bases between them. Germline CDR1 MDHEN, CDR2 SYDVKM. The CDR3 length is 16 residues.

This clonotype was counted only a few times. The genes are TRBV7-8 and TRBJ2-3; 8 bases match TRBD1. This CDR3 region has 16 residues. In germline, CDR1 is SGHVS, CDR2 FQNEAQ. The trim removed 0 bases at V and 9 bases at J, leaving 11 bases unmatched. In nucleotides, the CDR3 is TGTGCCAGCAGCTTAGCGGGAGCAGGGGGCGTGGGAACGCAGTATTTT. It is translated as CASSLAGAGGVGTQYF.

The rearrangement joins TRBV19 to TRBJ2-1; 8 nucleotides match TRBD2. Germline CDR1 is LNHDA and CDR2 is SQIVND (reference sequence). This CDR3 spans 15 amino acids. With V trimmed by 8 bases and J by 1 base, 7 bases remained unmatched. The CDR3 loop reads CASGRAGVSYNEQFF. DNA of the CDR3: TGTGCCAGTGGCCGAGCGGGAGTGTCCTACAATGAGCAGTTCTTC.

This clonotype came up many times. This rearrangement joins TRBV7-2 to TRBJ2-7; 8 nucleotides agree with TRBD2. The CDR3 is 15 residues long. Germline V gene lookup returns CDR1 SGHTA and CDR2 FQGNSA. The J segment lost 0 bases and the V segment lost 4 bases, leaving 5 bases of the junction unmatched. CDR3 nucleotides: TGTGCCAGCAGCTCTTCTAGCGGGTTCTCCTACGAGCAGTACTTC. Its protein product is CASSSSSGFSYEQYF.

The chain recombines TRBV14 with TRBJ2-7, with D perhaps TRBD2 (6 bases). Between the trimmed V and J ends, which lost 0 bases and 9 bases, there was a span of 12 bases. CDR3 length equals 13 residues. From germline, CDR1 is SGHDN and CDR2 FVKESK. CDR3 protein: CASSQDLRGPQYF. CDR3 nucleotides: TGTGCCAGCAGCCAAGATTTGCGGGGACCGCAGTACTTC.

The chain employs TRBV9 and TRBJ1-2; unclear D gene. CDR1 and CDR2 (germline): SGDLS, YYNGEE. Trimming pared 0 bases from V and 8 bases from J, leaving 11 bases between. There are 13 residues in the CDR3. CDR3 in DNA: TGTGCCAGCAGCGTAGAGAAGGGTCGCGGCTACACCTTC. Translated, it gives CASSVEKGRGYTF.

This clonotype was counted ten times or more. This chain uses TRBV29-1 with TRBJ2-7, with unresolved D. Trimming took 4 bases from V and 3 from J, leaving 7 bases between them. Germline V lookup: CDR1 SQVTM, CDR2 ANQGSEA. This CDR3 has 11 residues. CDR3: CSVGQNYEQYF. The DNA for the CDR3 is TGCAGCGTTGGACAAAACTACGAGCAGTACTTC.

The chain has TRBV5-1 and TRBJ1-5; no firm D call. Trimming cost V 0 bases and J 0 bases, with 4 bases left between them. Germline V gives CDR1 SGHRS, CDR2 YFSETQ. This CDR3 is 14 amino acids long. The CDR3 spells CASSLENSNQPQHF. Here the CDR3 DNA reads TGCGCCAGCAGCTTGGAAAATAGCAATCAGCCCCAGCATTTT.

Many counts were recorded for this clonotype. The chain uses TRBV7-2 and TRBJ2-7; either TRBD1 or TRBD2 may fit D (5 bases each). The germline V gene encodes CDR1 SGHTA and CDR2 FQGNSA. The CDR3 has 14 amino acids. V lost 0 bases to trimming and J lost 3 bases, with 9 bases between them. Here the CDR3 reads CASSLAWGFYEQYF. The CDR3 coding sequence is TGTGCCAGCAGCTTAGCGTGGGGGTTCTACGAGCAGTACTTC.

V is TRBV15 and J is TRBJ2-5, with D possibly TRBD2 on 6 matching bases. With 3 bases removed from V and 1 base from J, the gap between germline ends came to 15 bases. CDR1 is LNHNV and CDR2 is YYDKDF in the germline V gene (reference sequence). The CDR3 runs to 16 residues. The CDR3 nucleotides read TGTGCCACCAGCAGGGGGACTTTAGGAGGCCAAGAGACCCAGTACTTC. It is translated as CATSRGTLGGQETQYF.

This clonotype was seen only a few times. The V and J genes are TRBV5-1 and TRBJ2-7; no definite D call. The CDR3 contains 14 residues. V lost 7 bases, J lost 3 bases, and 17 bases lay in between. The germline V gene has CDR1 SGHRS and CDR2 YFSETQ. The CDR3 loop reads CASDPDGFLYEQYF. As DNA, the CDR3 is TGCGCCAGCGACCCGGACGGGTTTCTCTACGAGCAGTACTTC.

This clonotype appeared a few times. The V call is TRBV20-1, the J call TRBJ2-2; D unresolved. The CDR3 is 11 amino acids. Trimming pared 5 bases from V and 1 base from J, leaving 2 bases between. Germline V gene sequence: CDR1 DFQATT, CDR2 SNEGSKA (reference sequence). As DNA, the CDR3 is TGCAGTGCTGGGAACACCGGGGAGCTGTTTTTT. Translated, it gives CSAGNTGELFF.

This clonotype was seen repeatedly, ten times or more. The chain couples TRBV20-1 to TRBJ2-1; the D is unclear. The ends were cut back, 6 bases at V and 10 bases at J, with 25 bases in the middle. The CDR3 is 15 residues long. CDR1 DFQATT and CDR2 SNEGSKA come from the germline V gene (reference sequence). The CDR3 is CSAGSSQLGTREQFF. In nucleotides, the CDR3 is TGCAGTGCGGGTTCGAGTCAGTTAGGAACGAGGGAGCAGTTCTTC.

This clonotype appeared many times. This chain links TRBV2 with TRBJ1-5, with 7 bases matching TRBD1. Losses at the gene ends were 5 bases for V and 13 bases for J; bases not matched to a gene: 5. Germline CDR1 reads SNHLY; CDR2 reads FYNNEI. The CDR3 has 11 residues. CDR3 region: CASSSTGSQHF. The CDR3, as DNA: TGTGCCAGCAGTTCGACAGGGTCACAGCATTTT.

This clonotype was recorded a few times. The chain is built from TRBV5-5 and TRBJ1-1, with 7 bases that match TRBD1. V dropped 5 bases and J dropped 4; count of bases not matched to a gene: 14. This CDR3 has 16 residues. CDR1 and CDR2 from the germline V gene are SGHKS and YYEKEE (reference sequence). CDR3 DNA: TGTGCCAGCAGTCCCATGCCCACGACAGGGTCCACTGAAGCTTTCTTT. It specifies CASSPMPTTGSTEAFF.

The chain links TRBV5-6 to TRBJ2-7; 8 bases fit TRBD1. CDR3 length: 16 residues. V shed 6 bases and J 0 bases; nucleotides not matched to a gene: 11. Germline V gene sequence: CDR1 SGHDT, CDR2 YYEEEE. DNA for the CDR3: TGTGCCAGCACGTCCCGGGACAGGACCGGCTCCTACGAGCAGTACTTC. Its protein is CASTSRDRTGSYEQYF.

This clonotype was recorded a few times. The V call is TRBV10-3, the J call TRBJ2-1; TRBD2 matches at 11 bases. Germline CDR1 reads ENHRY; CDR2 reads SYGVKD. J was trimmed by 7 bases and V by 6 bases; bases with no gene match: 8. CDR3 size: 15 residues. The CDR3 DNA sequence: TGTGCCATCAGGGAACTAGCGGGAGAGGGTAATGAGCAGTTCTTC. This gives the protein CAIRELAGEGNEQFF.

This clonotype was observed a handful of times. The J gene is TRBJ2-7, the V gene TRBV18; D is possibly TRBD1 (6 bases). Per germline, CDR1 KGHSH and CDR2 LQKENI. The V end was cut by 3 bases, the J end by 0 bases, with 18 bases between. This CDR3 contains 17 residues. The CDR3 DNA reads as TGTGCCAGCTCACCTCCCCCCCGGACAGCCTTCTCCTACGAGCAGTACTTC. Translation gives CASSPPPRTAFSYEQYF. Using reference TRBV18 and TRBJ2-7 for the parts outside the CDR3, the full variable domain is NAGVMQNPRHLVRRRGQEARLRCSPMKGHSHVYWYRQLPEEGLKFMVYLQKENIIDESGMPKERFSAEFPKEGPSILRIQQVVRGDSAAYFCASSPPPRTAFSYEQYFGPGTRLTVT.

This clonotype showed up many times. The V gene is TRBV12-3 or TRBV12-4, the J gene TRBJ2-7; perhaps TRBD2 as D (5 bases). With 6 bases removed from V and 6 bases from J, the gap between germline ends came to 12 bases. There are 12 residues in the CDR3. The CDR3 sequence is CASSLVRVEQYF. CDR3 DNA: TGTGCCAGCAGCCTAGTGAGGGTCGAGCAGTACTTC.